This T cell receptor (beta chain) was profiled in a study of memory CD4+ T cells and cytomegalovirus serostatus. Study results and caveats: CD4+ memory repertoires contained about two fifths of the roughly 160 reported CMV TCRbeta sequences.

Profiling relied on immunoSEQ multiplex PCR, and the TCRdb table lists in-frame clones only, not all of them. Counted here are 50,000 to 60,000 clones, about three quarters occurring once; the ten biggest clones make up 1.4%. About this clone: Its antigen is unknown.

The sort gate was single viable CD3+CD4+CD8-CD45RO+ cells for memory CD4+ T cells. Deletions cut 7 bases from V and 0 bases from J, with 15 bases between. This CDR3 has 16 residues. CDR1 and CDR2 from the germline V gene are MNHNY and SVGAGI (reference sequence). The receptor comes from an adult in good health and CMV-seropositive. The rearrangement links TRBV6-6 to TRBJ1-4; weak D call: TRBD1 (5 bases). The sample consisted of memory CD4+ T cells from blood. The chain's CDR3 is CASIAGQFATNEKLFF. The CDR3 DNA reads TGTGCCAGCATAGCCGGACAATTCGCAACTAATGAAAAACTGTTTTTT.